The clone carrying this TCR beta chain was seen a handful of times. Its antigen is undetermined. The germline CDR1 and CDR2 sequences are SGHAT and FQNNGV. CDR3 length: 13 residues. These data belong to a study of post-analysis software for immune sequencing data. Whole-study findings and limits: Patients carried roughly five TRBV segments more frequently than controls did, and TRBV5-6, TRBV5-1 and TRBV20-1 were among them. F measure grouped same-batch samples tightly together.

Unique molecular identifiers had been added to the TCR beta cDNA libraries. TCRdb used MiXCR to reprocess the PCR reads, holding one entry per CDR3 protein. In the table there are about 820,000 distinct CDR3 sequences, about 57% of which are singletons. Sample: blood. This TCR derives from a girl aged 10 to 17 with multiple sclerosis. V and J are TRBV11-2 and TRBJ2-5; 7 bases map to TRBD2. The J call may not be correct, given that the DNA end is closer to TRBJ2-7. CDR3 sequence: CAIMGGERYEQYF. The CDR3 bases are TGTGCCATCATGGGGGGGGAGAGGTACGAGCAGTACTTC.